Reported below is one TCR beta chain. Antigen: not known. Germline loops: CDR1 LNHDA, CDR2 SQIVND (reference sequence). Between the trimmed V and J ends, which lost 3 bases and 0 bases, there was a span of 9 bases. The CDR3 is made up of 14 amino acids. The sample is drawn from a study of cytomegalovirus exposure and HLA in healthy donors. Study-level information: The same platform used for the approximately 700 first-cohort repertoires was also used for the 100 to 150 validation repertoires, as a later analysis reported. Study conclusions and caveats: Cytomegalovirus association was assigned to about 150 TCR beta chains. According to a subsequent analysis, TCR clusters identified in the first cohort showed a tendency to co-occur across the approximately 120 validation repertoires. Most observed TCR sequences were rare, whereas some public TCRs were detected in many donors.

Produced via immunoSEQ multiplex PCR; TCRdb's table is partial and in-frame only. This table holds 150,000 to 200,000 clones, over 85% found once. Sequenced input: PBMCs. V is TRBV19 and J is TRBJ2-7; a weak D match, TRBD1 (5 bases). The source is a woman in her late teens or twenties in good health and CMV-seropositive. CDR3 sequence reads: CASSMGQGSYEQYF. The DNA for the CDR3 is TGTGCCAGTAGTATGGGGCAGGGCTCCTACGAGCAGTACTTC. The entire variable domain, with the rest obtained from reference TRBV19 and TRBJ2-7, is as follows: DGGITQSPKYLFRKEGQNVTLSCEQNLNHDAMYWYRQDPGQGLRLIYYSQIVNDFQKGDIAEGYSVSREKKESFPLTVTSAQKNPTAFYLCASSMGQGSYEQYFGPGTRLTVT.